This TCR beta chain was profiled in a study of blood T cell repertoires in COVID-19. The overall study: Sources were T cells, B-cell-depleted T cells, or PBMCs; the material itself was cDNA or gDNA.

Deletions cut 7 bases from V and 4 bases from J, with 7 bases between. The CDR3 spans 11 residues. Germline V lookup: CDR1 SNHLY, CDR2 FYNNEI. Profiled with immunoSEQ multiplex PCR; TCRdb holds only in-frame clones, not every one. The sample holds around 300,000 clones, around 87% seen once. Sequencing was done on a sample of PBMCs or T cells enriched from blood (not recorded which). The chain employs TRBV2 and TRBJ2-5; tentatively, D is TRBD2 (5 bases). The TCR sequence derives from a woman aged 25 to 45 who had recovered from COVID-19. CDR3 loop: CASKRGETQYF. In DNA, the CDR3 is TGTGCCAGCAAACGGGGAGAGACCCAGTACTTC.